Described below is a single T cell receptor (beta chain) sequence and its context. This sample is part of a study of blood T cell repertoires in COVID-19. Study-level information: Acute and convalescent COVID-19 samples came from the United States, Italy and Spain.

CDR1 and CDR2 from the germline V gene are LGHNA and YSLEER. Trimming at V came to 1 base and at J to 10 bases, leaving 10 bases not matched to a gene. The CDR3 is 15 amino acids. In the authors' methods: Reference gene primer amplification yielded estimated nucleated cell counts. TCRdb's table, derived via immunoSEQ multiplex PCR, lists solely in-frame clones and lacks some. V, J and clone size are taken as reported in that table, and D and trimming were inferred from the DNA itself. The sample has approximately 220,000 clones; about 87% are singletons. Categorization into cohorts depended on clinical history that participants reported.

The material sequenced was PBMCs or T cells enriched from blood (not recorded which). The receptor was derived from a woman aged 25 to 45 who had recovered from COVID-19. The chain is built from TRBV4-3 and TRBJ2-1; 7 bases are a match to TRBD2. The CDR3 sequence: CASSQVSRGREEQFF. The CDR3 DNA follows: TGCGCCAGCAGCCAAGTCTCGCGGGGGAGGGAGGAGCAGTTCTTC.